This T cell receptor (beta chain) was obtained from a study of cytomegalovirus exposure and HLA in healthy donors. Comments on this clone: Its cognate antigen is unknown.

Amplification used 60 Vbeta primers and 13 Jbeta primers. Measured with immunoSEQ multiplex PCR; TCRdb has only the in-frame clones, and not every one. The top ten clones hold 5% to 6.5% of a sample with under 130,000 clones, over 80% of them seen once. Study results and caveats: In a later analysis, specific HLA alleles were associated with 15,000 to 20,000 TCR beta sequences at a 0.05 false discovery rate. TCR beta V- and J-gene trimming was later associated with a missense DCLRE1C variant.

The CDR3 length is 14 residues. CDR1 is SGHAT and CDR2 is FQNNGV in the germline V gene. Trimming took 7 bases from V and 7 from J; bases not matched to a gene: 6. Sequenced: PBMCs. The chain joins TRBV11-2 to TRBJ2-1; 11 bases are shared with TRBD2. The receptor's source is a man between 18 and 29 years old in good health and CMV-seronegative. CDR3 DNA: TGTGCCAGCAAACTAGCGGGAGTAGGGAATGAGCAGTTCTTC. As protein: CASKLAGVGNEQFF.